Listed below are T cell receptor beta chains from one sample, sequenced in a study of blood T cell repertoires in COVID-19. Generated by immunoSEQ multiplex PCR, the TCRdb table keeps only in-frame clones and is missing some. The sample holds 150,000 to 200,000 clones, 75% to 85% seen once. Sample: PBMCs or T cells enriched from blood (not recorded which). The receptors here all came from a woman in her fifties or sixties who had recovered from COVID-19. The CDR3 runs from the conserved cysteine through the conserved F or W. D genes are given only for firm matches. Expanded clones are given a class, and other clones once, few, many or no size at all.

TRBV7-9,NA,TRBJ2-7,NA,TGTGCCAGCAGCTTAAACAGGATGCAGTACTTC,CASSLNRMQYF
TRBV14,TRBD2,TRBJ2-5,NA,TGTGCCAGCAGCCGGTACGGGGGGGCCGCTGAGACCCAGTACTTC,CASSRYGGAAETQYF
TRBV5-6,TRBD1,TRBJ1-2,NA,TGTGCCAGCAGCGAGGACAGGGGAAATAACTATGGCTACACCTTC,CASSEDRGNNYGYTF
TRBV9,TRBD1,TRBJ2-7,NA,TGTGCCAGCAGCGTAGCTCCCGACAGGGGGCCTAACGAGCAGTACTTC,CASSVAPDRGPNEQYF
TRBV18,TRBD1,TRBJ1-1,NA,TGTGCCAGCTCAGGAGAGAGGGACAGTGAAGCTTTCTTT,CASSGERDSEAFF
TRBV19,NA,TRBJ1-5,NA,TGTGCCAGTAGTACAGTATACTATAGCAATCAGCCCCAGCATTTT,CASSTVYYSNQPQHF
TRBV24-1,NA,TRBJ2-5,NA,TGTGCCACCGGAACTCAACAGGGACGGGGAGAGACCCAGTACTTC,CATGTQQGRGETQYF
TRBV10-1,NA,TRBJ1-6,NA,TGCGCCAGCAGGGAACAGAATTCACCCCTCCACTTT,CASREQNSPLHF
TRBV6-5,TRBD1,TRBJ2-5,NA,TGTGCCAGCGGCGACAGGGTAGAAGAGACCCAGTACTTC,CASGDRVEETQYF
TRBV9,NA,TRBJ1-6,NA,TGTGCCAGCAGCGCCGGGACTGAAAGCTCCTATAATTCACCCCTCCACTTT,CASSAGTESSYNSPLHF
TRBV27,NA,TRBJ1-2,few,TGTGCCAGCAGTTTCTTAGCGAAGTCGGGATATGGCTACACCTTC,CASSFLAKSGYGYTF
TRBV4-2,NA,TRBJ1-5,NA,TGTGCCAGCAGCCAAGCTGGAGGGAATCAGCCCCAGCATTTT,CASSQAGGNQPQHF
TRBV18,TRBD1,TRBJ1-4,NA,TGTGCCAGCTCCCTGGACAGGGGAACTAATGAAAAACTGTTTTTT,CASSLDRGTNEKLFF
TRBV12-3/TRBV12-4,NA,TRBJ1-5,NA,TGTGCCAGCAGCTCCCCGGGGAGGGCCCAGCATTTT,CASSSPGRAQHF
TRBV7-9,TRBD2,TRBJ2-1,NA,TGTGCCAGCAGCTTAAAGCGGGAATCCTACAATGAGCAGTTCTTC,CASSLKRESYNEQFF
TRBV27,TRBD1,TRBJ1-2,few,TGTGCCAGCAGTCACCTTGGGACAGACTATGGCTACACCTTC,CASSHLGTDYGYTF
TRBV5-4,TRBD2,TRBJ2-2,NA,TGTGCCAGCAGCCGACTTCAGGGCGGGGGAAGCACCGGGGAGCTGTTTTTT,CASSRLQGGGSTGELFF
TRBV9,TRBD1,TRBJ2-7,NA,TGTGCCAGCGGTGGACAGGGGGGCTACGAGCAGTACTTC,CASGGQGGYEQYF
TRBV5-1,TRBD1,TRBJ2-5,NA,TGCGCCAGCAGCCGCGGGACAGGGTCAGAGACCCAGTACTTC,CASSRGTGSETQYF
TRBV20-1,NA,TRBJ2-1,NA,TGCAGTGCTTCCCGGGACTTGCAGCAGTTCTTC,CSASRDLQQFF
TRBV25-1,NA,TRBJ1-6,NA,TGTGCCAGCAGTGTGGCGGGCACCCGAAATCTCCACTTT,CASSVAGTRNLHF
TRBV5-4,TRBD2,TRBJ2-3,NA,TGTGCCAGCAGCGCGGAACTAGCGGGGCGAACAGATACGCAGTATTTT,CASSAELAGRTDTQYF
TRBV29-1,NA,TRBJ2-5,NA,TGCAGCGTTGGTAGGAGGGAGCAGTACTTC,CSVGRREQYF
TRBV6-1,NA,TRBJ2-5,NA,TGTGCCAGCAGTTTGGACACGTACCAAGAGACCCAGTACTTC,CASSLDTYQETQYF
TRBV10-1,TRBD1,TRBJ2-1,NA,TGCGCCAGCAGCCGGGACAGGGGTTTAGATGAGCAGTTCTTC,CASSRDRGLDEQFF
TRBV7-3,NA,TRBJ2-6,once,TGTGCCAGCAGCCCCGGGGCTGGGGCCAACGTCCTGACTTTC,CASSPGAGANVLTF
TRBV7-9,NA,TRBJ1-2,NA,TGTGCCAGCAGCGGACAGAGCTATGGCTACACCTTC,CASSGQSYGYTF
TRBV6-1,TRBD1,TRBJ1-5,NA,TGTGCCAGCAGTGGACAGGGCCCACCGGCGAATCAGCCCCAGCATTTT,CASSGQGPPANQPQHF
TRBV7-3,TRBD1,TRBJ2-2,NA,TGTGCCAGCAGCCCGGGACAGACGAACACCGGGGAGCTGTTTTTT,CASSPGQTNTGELFF
TRBV5-6,NA,TRBJ1-1,NA,TGTGCCAGCTCCCTCGGGGGGCCCACTGAAGCTTTCTTT,CASSLGGPTEAFF
TRBV30,NA,TRBJ2-1,NA,TGTGCCTGGAACGGGAACTCCTACAATGAGCAGTTCTTC,CAWNGNSYNEQFF
TRBV29-1,TRBD2,TRBJ2-1,few,TGCAGCGCTGGGGGACTAGATTTGCATGAGCAGTTCTTC,CSAGGLDLHEQFF
TRBV5-1,NA,TRBJ2-7,NA,TGCGCCAGCAGCTTGGGGTACACTGGGGAGTACGAGCAGTACTTC,CASSLGYTGEYEQYF
TRBV29-1,NA,TRBJ2-7,NA,TGCAGCGTTGTACTGGCAGACACCTCCTACGAGCAGTACTTC,CSVVLADTSYEQYF
TRBV11-2,TRBD2,TRBJ2-7,NA,TGTGCCAGCAGCCTCCGACTAGCGGGGGCCGCCTACGAGCAGTACTTC,CASSLRLAGAAYEQYF
TRBV20-1,NA,TRBJ1-2,NA,TGCAGTGCTAGACTGGACAGCAGCTACACCTTC,CSARLDSSYTF
TRBV2,TRBD1,TRBJ1-4,NA,TGTGCCAGCCAACTCCCGGACAGGGACCTAGGGAAACTGTTTTTT,CASQLPDRDLGKLFF
TRBV2,TRBD1,TRBJ2-4,NA,TGTGCCAGCAGGGGGACAGGTTGGGAGGCCAAAAACATTCAGTACTTC,CASRGTGWEAKNIQYF
TRBV12-2,NA,TRBJ1-3,NA,TGTGCAAGTCGCAAGGGACAGAAAGCTGGAAACACCATATATTTT,CASRKGQKAGNTIYF
TRBV3-1/TRBV3-2,NA,TRBJ1-2,NA,TGTGCCAGCAGCCTAACGGGACTCCCTGGCTACACCTTC,CASSLTGLPGYTF
TRBV11-3,TRBD1,TRBJ1-1,NA,TGTGCCAGCAGCTCGGGACAGGGGAACACTGAAGCTTTCTTT,CASSSGQGNTEAFF
TRBV6-1,NA,TRBJ2-7,NA,TGTGCCAGCAGTGAAGGGGGGTCGGGGGTAAGGTACGAGCAGTACTTC,CASSEGGSGVRYEQYF
TRBV7-4,NA,TRBJ1-6,NA,TGTGCCAGCGGCCAACAGGTCAACCTTATTTCACCCCTCCACTTT,CASGQQVNLISPLHF